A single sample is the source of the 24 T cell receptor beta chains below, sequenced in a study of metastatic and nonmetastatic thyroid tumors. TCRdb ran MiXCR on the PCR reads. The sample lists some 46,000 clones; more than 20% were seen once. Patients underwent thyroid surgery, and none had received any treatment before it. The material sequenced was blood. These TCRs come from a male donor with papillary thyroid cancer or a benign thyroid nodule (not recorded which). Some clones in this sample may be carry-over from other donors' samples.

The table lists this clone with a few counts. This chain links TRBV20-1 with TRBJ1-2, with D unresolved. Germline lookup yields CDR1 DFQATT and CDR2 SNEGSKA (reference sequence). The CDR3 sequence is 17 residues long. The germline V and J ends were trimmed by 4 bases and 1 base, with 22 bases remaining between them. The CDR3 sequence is CSATRPGLTLFNYGYTF. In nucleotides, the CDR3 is TGCAGTGCTACCCGCCCCGGACTTACTCTCTTTAACTATGGCTACACCTTC.

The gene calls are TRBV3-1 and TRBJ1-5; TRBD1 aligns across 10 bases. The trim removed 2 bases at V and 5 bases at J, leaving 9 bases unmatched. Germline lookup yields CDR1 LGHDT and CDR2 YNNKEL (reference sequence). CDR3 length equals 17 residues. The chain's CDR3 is CASSQYTTGGADQPQHF. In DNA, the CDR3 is TGTGCCAGCAGCCAATATACGACAGGGGGCGCGGATCAGCCCCAGCATTTT.

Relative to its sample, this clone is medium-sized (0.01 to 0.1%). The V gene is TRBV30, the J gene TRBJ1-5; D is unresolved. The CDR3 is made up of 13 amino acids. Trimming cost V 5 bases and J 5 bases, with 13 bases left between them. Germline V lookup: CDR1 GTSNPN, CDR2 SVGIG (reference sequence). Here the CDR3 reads CAWGGAVDQPQHF. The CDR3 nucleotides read TGTGCCTGGGGCGGTGCAGTAGATCAGCCCCAGCATTTT.

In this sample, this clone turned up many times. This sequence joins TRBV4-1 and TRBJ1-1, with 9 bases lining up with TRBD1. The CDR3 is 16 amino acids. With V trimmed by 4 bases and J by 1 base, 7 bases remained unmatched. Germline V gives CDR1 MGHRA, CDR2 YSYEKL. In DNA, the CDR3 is TGCGCCAGCAGCCCCCTTTGGACAGGGGAGAACACTGAAGCTTTCTTT. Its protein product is CASSPLWTGENTEAFF.

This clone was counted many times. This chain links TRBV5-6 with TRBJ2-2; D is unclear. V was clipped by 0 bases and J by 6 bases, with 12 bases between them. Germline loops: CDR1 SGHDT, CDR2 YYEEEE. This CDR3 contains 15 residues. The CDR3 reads CASSLEVGVAGELFF. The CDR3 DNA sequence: TGTGCCAGCAGCTTGGAGGTTGGGGTCGCCGGGGAGCTGTTTTTT.

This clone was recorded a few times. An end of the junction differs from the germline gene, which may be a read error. CDR3 sequence reads: CVSSTGQGNYGYTF. The CDR3 region has the DNA TGTGTCAGCAGCACCGGACAGGGTAACTATGGCTACACCTTC. The J gene is TRBJ1-2, the V gene TRBV28; TRBD1 matches at 8 bases. Germline assignment: CDR1 MDHEN and CDR2 SYDVKM. CDR3 length: 14 residues.

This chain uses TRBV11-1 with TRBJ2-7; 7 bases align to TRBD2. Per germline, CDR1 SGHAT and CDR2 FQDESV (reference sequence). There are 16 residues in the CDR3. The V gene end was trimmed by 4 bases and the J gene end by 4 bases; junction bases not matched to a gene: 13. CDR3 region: CASSSLAGHRQYEQYF. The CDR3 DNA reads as TGTGCCAGCAGCTCATTAGCGGGCCACCGACAATACGAGCAGTACTTC.

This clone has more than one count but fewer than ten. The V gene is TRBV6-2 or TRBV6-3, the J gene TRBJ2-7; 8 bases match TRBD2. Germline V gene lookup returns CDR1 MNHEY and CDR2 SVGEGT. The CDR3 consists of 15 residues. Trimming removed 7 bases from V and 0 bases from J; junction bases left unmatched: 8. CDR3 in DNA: TGTGCCAGCACCCATGGCGGGAGGAGCTCCTACGAGCAGTACTTC. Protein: CASTHGGRSSYEQYF.

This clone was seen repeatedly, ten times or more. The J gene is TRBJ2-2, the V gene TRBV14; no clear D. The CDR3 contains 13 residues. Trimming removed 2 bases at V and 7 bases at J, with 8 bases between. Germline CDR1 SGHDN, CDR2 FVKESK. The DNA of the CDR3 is TGTGCCAGCAGCCAAACTCAATACGGGGAGCTGTTTTTT. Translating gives CASSQTQYGELFF.

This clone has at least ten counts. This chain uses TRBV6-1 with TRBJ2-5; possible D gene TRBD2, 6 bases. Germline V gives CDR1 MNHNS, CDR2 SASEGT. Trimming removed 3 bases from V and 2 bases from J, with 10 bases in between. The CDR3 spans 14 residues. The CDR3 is CASSELRGQETQYF. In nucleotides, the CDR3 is TGTGCCAGCAGTGAGCTCCGGGGGCAAGAGACCCAGTACTTC.

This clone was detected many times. CDR3 sequence (DNA): TGTGCCAGCAGTGAAGCAGGCGGGTTCTATGGCTACACCTTC. Translated, it gives CASSEAGGFYGYTF. This chain joins TRBV6-1 and TRBJ1-2; D call uncertain. CDR1 and CDR2 (germline): MNHNS, SASEGT. CDR3 length: 14 residues. V was trimmed by 0 bases and J by 4 bases, leaving 9 bases between them.

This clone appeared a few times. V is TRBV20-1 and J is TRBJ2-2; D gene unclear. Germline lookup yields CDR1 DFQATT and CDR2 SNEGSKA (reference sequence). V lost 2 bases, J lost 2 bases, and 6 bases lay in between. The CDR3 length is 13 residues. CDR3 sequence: CSARYSNTGELFF. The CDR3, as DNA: TGCAGTGCTAGATACTCCAACACCGGGGAGCTGTTTTTT.

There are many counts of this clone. The CDR3 coding sequence is TGCGCCAGCAGCCCCGACGGCAACCAAGAGACCCAGTACTTC. Translated, it gives CASSPDGNQETQYF. This chain links TRBV4-1 with TRBJ2-5; D is unresolved. CDR1 is MGHRA, CDR2 YSYEKL, per germline. CDR3 size: 14 residues. V was pared by 4 bases and J by 0 bases, with 9 bases between.

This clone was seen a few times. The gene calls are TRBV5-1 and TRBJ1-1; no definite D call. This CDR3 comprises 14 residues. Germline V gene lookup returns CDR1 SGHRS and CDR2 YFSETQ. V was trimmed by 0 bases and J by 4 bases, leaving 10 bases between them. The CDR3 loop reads CASSLEGFGTEAFF. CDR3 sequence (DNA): TGCGCCAGCAGCTTGGAAGGGTTTGGCACTGAAGCTTTCTTT.

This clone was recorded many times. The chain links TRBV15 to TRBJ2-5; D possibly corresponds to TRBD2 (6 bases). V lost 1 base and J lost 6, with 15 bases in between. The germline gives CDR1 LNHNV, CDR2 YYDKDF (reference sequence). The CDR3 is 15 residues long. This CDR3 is CATSRGPGEGKTQYF. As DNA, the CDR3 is TGTGCCACCAGCAGAGGGCCGGGAGAGGGAAAGACCCAGTACTTC.

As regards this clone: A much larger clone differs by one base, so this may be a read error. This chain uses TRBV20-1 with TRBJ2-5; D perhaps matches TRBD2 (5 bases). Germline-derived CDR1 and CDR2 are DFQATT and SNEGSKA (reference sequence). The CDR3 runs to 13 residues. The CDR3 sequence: CSARTDGKDTQYF. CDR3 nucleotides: TGCAGTGCTAGAACGGACGGGAAAGATACCCAGTACTTC.

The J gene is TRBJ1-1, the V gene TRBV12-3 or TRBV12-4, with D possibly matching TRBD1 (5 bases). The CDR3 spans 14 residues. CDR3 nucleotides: TGTGCAACCCAGGATACAGGCCTTTTGACTGAAGCTTTCTTT. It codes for CATQDTGLLTEAFF.

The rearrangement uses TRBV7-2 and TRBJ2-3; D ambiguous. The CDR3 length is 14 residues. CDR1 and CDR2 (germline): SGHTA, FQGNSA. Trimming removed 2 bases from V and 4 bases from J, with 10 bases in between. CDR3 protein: CASSLITSSDTQYF. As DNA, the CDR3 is TGTGCCAGCAGCTTAATAACATCTTCAGATACGCAGTATTTT. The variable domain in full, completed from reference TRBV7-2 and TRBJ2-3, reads GAGVSQSPSNKVTEKGKDVELRCDPISGHTALYWYRQSLGQGLEFLIYFQGNSAPDKSGLPSDRFSAERTGGSVSTLTIQRTQQEDSAVYLCASSLITSSDTQYFGPGTRLTVL.

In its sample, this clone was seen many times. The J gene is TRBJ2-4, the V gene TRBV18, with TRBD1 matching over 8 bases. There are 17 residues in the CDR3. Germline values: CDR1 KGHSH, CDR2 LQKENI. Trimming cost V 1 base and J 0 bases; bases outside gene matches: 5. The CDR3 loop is CASSPLDRGQAKNIQYF. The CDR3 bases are TGTGCCAGCTCACCACTAGACAGGGGCCAAGCCAAAAACATTCAGTACTTC.

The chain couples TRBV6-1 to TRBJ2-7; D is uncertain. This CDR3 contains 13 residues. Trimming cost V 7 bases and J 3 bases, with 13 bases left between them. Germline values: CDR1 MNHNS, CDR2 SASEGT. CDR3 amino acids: CASIEFTVYEQYF. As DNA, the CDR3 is TGTGCCAGCATCGAATTTACAGTCTACGAGCAGTACTTC.

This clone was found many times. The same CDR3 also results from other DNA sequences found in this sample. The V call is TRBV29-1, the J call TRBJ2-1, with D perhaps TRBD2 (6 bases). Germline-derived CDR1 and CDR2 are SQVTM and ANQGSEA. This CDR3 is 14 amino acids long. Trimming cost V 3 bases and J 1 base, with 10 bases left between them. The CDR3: CSVELATSYNEQFF. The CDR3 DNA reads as TGCAGCGTTGAGCTAGCGACATCCTACAATGAGCAGTTCTTC.

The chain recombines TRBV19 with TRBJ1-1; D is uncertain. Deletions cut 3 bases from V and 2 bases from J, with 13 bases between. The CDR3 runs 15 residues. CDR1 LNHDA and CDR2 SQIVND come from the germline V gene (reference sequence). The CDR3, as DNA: TGTGCCAGTAGTATTGCCGTATCTGCTAACACTGAAGCTTTCTTT. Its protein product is CASSIAVSANTEAFF.

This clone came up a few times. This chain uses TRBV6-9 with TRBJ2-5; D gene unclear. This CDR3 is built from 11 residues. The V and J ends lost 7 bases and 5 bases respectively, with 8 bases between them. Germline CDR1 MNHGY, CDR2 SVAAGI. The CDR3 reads CASIYDETQYF. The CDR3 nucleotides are TGTGCCAGCATTTACGATGAGACCCAGTACTTC.

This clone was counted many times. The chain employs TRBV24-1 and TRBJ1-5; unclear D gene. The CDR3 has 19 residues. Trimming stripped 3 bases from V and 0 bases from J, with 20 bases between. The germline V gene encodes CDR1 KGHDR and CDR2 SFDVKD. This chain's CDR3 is CATSDLEGFRENSNQPQHF. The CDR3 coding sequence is TGTGCCACCAGTGATCTAGAGGGCTTCCGAGAAAATAGCAATCAGCCCCAGCATTTT.